This T cell receptor (beta chain) is drawn from a study of beta chain features in type 1 diabetes. Study-level background: No age, gender or cell yield differences were seen between patients and healthy donors. Study-level results: In type 1 diabetes patients, VDJ junctions had fewer insertions; deletions at these junctions were more frequent. The naive, central memory and Treg TCRB repertoires looked more alike in patients than they did in healthy donors. Patients and controls would be equally affected if PCR favored shorter templates. All four CD4+ subsets from Type 1 diabetes patients carried moderately but significantly shorter TCRB CDR3s.

A note on this clone: Its antigen remains unidentified.

The whole isolated RNA underwent reverse transcription, so sequencing captured expressed TCRB transcripts. Data came from immunoSEQ multiplex PCR; TCRdb stores just in-frame clones and leaves some out. The sample lists about 27,000 clones, 50% to 65% occurring once. Germline CDR1 reads SGHTA; CDR2 reads FQGNSA. The J segment lost 6 bases and the V segment lost 1 base, leaving 2 bases of the junction unmatched. This CDR3 is built from 15 residues. The sequenced material came from Tregs from blood. The rearrangement uses TRBV7-2 and TRBJ2-4; 11 bases are shared with TRBD1. This receptor was taken from a woman aged 18-30 years with type 1 diabetes. This CDR3 reads CASSLGTGGINIQYF. CDR3 bases: TGTGCCAGCAGCTTAGGGACAGGGGGCATAAACATTCAGTACTTC.